This T cell receptor (beta chain) was captured in a study of blood T cell repertoires in COVID-19. The CDR3 is made up of 16 amino acids. Trimming removed 4 bases from V and 3 bases from J; junction bases left unmatched: 10. Germline CDR1 and CDR2: MDHEN and SYDVKM. Original analysis: Amplification of reference gene primers was used by the study to estimate nucleated cell counts. Here immunoSEQ multiplex PCR was the method, and the copy in TCRdb shows in-frame clones only, minus some. The DNA gave D and trimming, while V, J and clone size come from that table. The data hold some 200,000 clones, with about 86% observed a single time.

The TCR comes from a man between 18 and 35 years old with active or convalescent COVID-19. Source material: peripheral blood. This chain connects TRBV28 to TRBJ2-5, with 8 bases lining up with TRBD1. CDR3 amino acids: CASSSETGTGKETQYF. The CDR3 coding sequence is TGTGCCAGCAGTTCTGAAACCGGGACAGGTAAAGAGACCCAGTACTTC.